These 24 T cell receptor beta chains were all obtained from the same sample, sequenced in a study of blood T cells in healthy people across ages. For the second PCR, which ran for about 7 to 11 cycles, a sample-barcoded 5' primer and a J-beta primer mix were used. MiXCR, applied by TCRdb to the 5' RACE reads, yields one record per CDR3 protein. This sample has 850,000 to 1,000,000 distinct CDR3 sequences, with 51% found just once. Sample: blood. These receptors were taken from a woman aged 60-75 years in good health.

The rearrangement uses TRBV7-2 and TRBJ2-1, with a possible D match to TRBD2 (6 bases). The V and J ends lost 7 bases and 8 bases respectively, with 9 bases between them. The CDR3 consists of 11 residues. The germline V gene encodes CDR1 SGHTA and CDR2 FQGNSA. CDR3 loop: CASIGGYEQFF. The DNA of the CDR3 is TGTGCCAGCATCGGGGGTTATGAGCAGTTCTTC. Full variable domain (missing parts from reference TRBV7-2 and TRBJ2-1): GAGVSQSPSNKVTEKGKDVELRCDPISGHTALYWYRQSLGQGLEFLIYFQGNSAPDKSGLPSDRFSAERTGGSVSTLTIQRTQQEDSAVYLCASIGGYEQFFGPGTRLTVL.

This clonotype has more than one count but fewer than ten. The CDR3 spells CASSARDRGRNSEQYF. In DNA form, the CDR3 reads TGTGCCAGCAGCGCGCGGGACAGGGGGCGAAATAGCGAGCAGTACTTC. The V and J genes are TRBV7-2 and TRBJ2-7; 12 bases are a match to TRBD1. Per germline, CDR1 SGHTA and CDR2 FQGNSA. The CDR3 is 16 residues long. V gave up 5 bases and J gave up 6 bases; unmatched junction bases: 11.

This clonotype has only a few counts. The rearrangement joins TRBV6-5 to TRBJ2-7, with 9 positions matching TRBD2. The CDR3 has 14 residues. Trimming cost V 11 bases and J 5 bases; bases outside gene matches: 13. Germline V gene sequence: CDR1 MNHEY, CDR2 SVGAGI. The chain's CDR3 is CAGQWGGRAHEQYF. CDR3 coding DNA: TGTGCCGGACAGTGGGGCGGGAGGGCCCACGAGCAGTACTTC.

The chain combines TRBV9 with TRBJ2-1, with D possibly being TRBD1 or TRBD2 (6 bases each). There are 15 residues in the CDR3. The V end lost 0 bases, the J end lost 10 bases, and 17 bases lay between the germline ends. CDR1 SGDLS and CDR2 YYNGEE come from the germline V gene. In DNA, the CDR3 is TGTGCCAGCAGCGTAGAGACTAGGGGGAGAGGGGAGCAGTTCTTC. Translating it yields CASSVETRGRGEQFF. Using reference TRBV9 and TRBJ2-1 for the parts outside the CDR3, the full variable domain is DSGVTQTPKHLITATGQRVTLRCSPRSGDLSVYWYQQSLDQGLQFLIQYYNGEERAKGNILERFSAQQFPDLHSELNLSSLELGDSALYFCASSVETRGRGEQFFGPGTRLTVL.

This clonotype was recorded a few times. The gene calls are TRBV14 and TRBJ1-2, with 9 positions matching TRBD1. This CDR3 has 14 residues. With 4 bases clipped from V and 4 bases from J, the junction kept 4 bases outside the gene matches. Germline V gene sequence: CDR1 SGHDN, CDR2 FVKESK. Here the CDR3 reads CASSPRDRVYGYTF. CDR3 nucleotides: TGTGCCAGCAGCCCCCGGGACAGGGTCTATGGCTACACCTTC.

The chain links TRBV20-1 to TRBJ2-7; tentatively, D is TRBD1 (6 bases). Near its end, the DNA agrees better with TRBJ2-4, so the J call may be wrong. CDR1 and CDR2 from the germline V gene are DFQATT and SNEGSKA (reference sequence). The CDR3 consists of 14 residues. CDR3 DNA sequence: TGCAGTGCACAGTTCCGGGACACCGGTTACATTCAGTACTTC. Translated, it gives CSAQFRDTGYIQYF.

The V and J genes are TRBV28 and TRBJ2-7; weak D call: TRBD2 (5 bases). V was pared by 6 bases and J by 4 bases, with 10 bases between. This CDR3 has 12 residues. Germline-derived CDR1 and CDR2 are MDHEN and SYDVKM. The CDR3 protein is CASSRRGYEQYF. The CDR3 DNA follows: TGTGCCAGCAGCCGACGGGGATACGAGCAGTACTTC.

V usage is TRBV5-1 and J usage is TRBJ2-1; 13 nucleotides align to TRBD2. This CDR3 is built from 17 residues. J gave up 6 bases and V 5 bases, and 11 bases lay outside the gene matches. CDR1 is SGHRS and CDR2 is YFSETQ in the germline V gene. The CDR3: CASRLGLAGLGANEQFF. Written as DNA, the CDR3 is TGCGCCAGCAGGCTGGGACTAGCGGGGCTAGGAGCCAATGAGCAGTTCTTC.

This chain connects TRBV3-1 to TRBJ2-2; D is perhaps TRBD2 (5 bases). V gave up 3 bases and J gave up 0 bases, with 11 bases separating them. The CDR3 contains 16 residues. From germline, CDR1 is LGHDT and CDR2 YNNKEL (reference sequence). CDR3 coding DNA: TGTGCCAGCAGCCATTCCCCGGGGTCGAACACCGGGGAGCTGTTTTTT. This encodes CASSHSPGSNTGELFF.

This clonotype was seen just once. V and J are TRBV6-1 and TRBJ1-2; D call uncertain. Germline assignment: CDR1 MNHNS and CDR2 SASEGT. V gave up 3 bases and J gave up 4 bases, with 15 bases separating them. This CDR3 is 15 amino acids long. For the CDR3, the DNA is TGTGCCAGCAGTGAGGGAGGGAACGGACTCTATGGCTACACCTTC. Its protein is CASSEGGNGLYGYTF.

This clonotype was counted a few times. This chain connects TRBV3-1 to TRBJ1-1, with TRBD1 matching 11 bases. Germline lookup yields CDR1 LGHDT and CDR2 YNNKEL (reference sequence). There are 16 residues in the CDR3. The V and J ends lost 4 bases and 0 bases, in that order; junction bases with no gene match: 4. Here the CDR3 DNA reads TGTGCCAGCAGCCCAGGACAGGGGGCGATGAACACTGAAGCTTTCTTT. Translating gives CASSPGQGAMNTEAFF.

The chain has TRBV6-1 and TRBJ2-3; D may be TRBD2 (5 bases). Trimming left V 3 bases short and J 3 bases short, with 13 bases between. From germline, CDR1 is MNHNS and CDR2 SASEGT. The CDR3 covers 15 residues. The CDR3 reads CASSDPGGKTDTQYF. The CDR3 DNA is TGTGCCAGCAGTGACCCAGGAGGAAAAACAGATACGCAGTATTTT.

This clonotype was found once. At one end the junction does not follow the germline gene, possibly because of a read error. Written as DNA, the CDR3 is TGTGCCTGCAGTATACCGCCGGTCGGGTTGTATGAGCAGTTCTTC. It translates to CACSIPPVGLYEQFF. The V gene is TRBV27, the J gene TRBJ2-1; D unresolved. The V gene's germline CDR1 is MNHEY and CDR2 SMNVEV (reference sequence). This CDR3 has 15 residues.

The chain carries TRBV7-9 and TRBJ1-2; possible D gene TRBD1, 6 bases. CDR1 and CDR2 (germline): SEHNR, FQNEAQ (reference sequence). Trimming removed 7 bases from V and 3 bases from J, with 15 bases in between. The CDR3 sequence is 14 residues long. The CDR3 reads CASTIAGAHYGYTF. CDR3 DNA sequence: TGTGCCAGCACCATAGCAGGGGCCCACTATGGCTACACCTTC.

The gene calls are TRBV18 and TRBJ2-1, with D uncertain. Germline CDR1 and CDR2: KGHSH and LQKENI. V was cut by 1 base and J by 3 bases, with 4 bases left in between. The CDR3 runs to 13 residues. CDR3 region: CASSPQDYNEQFF. The CDR3, as DNA: TGTGCCAGCTCACCACAGGACTACAATGAGCAGTTCTTC.

This clonotype was seen a few times. The genes are TRBV29-1 and TRBJ2-7; 8 bases line up with TRBD1. In germline, CDR1 is SQVTM, CDR2 ANQGSEA. The ends lost 0 bases at V and 0 bases at J; junction bases unmatched: 13. This CDR3 spans 18 amino acids. CDR3 amino acids: CSVEDRTGSSRGSYEQYF. CDR3 in DNA: TGCAGCGTTGAAGACCGGACAGGGAGTTCGAGGGGCTCCTACGAGCAGTACTTC.

This clonotype was detected only a few times. This chain connects TRBV3-1 to TRBJ1-1; weak D call: TRBD1 (6 bases). The V gene's germline CDR1 is LGHDT and CDR2 YNNKEL (reference sequence). Trimming took 2 bases from V and 4 from J, leaving 14 bases between them. This CDR3 is built from 15 residues. CDR3 in amino acids: CASSQWGQGGTEAFF. CDR3 sequence (DNA): TGTGCCAGCAGCCAATGGGGGCAGGGAGGCACTGAAGCTTTCTTT.

This chain joins TRBV4-3 and TRBJ2-7; D may match TRBD1 or TRBD2 (5 bases each). Germline-derived CDR1 and CDR2 are LGHNA and YSLEER. V shed 3 bases and J shed 3 bases, with 15 bases lying between them. This CDR3 has 15 residues. Written as DNA, the CDR3 is TGCGCCAGCAGCCAGGGTGGGGGAGTGGGCTACGAGCAGTACTTC. This gives the protein CASSQGGGVGYEQYF.

In this sample, this clonotype turned up a few times. The J gene is TRBJ2-1, the V gene TRBV5-1; tentatively, D is TRBD2 (5 bases). Trimming took off 4 bases at V and 10 bases at J, with 15 bases between the two ends. Germline CDR1 reads SGHRS; CDR2 reads YFSETQ. The CDR3 runs to 13 residues. The CDR3 is CASSLERTPEQFF. CDR3 DNA: TGCGCCAGCAGCCTCGAGCGGACCCCCGAGCAGTTCTTC.

The V gene is TRBV9, the J gene TRBJ2-4; TRBD2 matches 8 bases. The J call may be faulty, since TRBJ2-7 better matches the DNA end. CDR1 is SGDLS, CDR2 YYNGEE, per germline. The CDR3 has 15 amino acids. CDR3 coding DNA: TGTGCCAGCAGCGTAGGCCAGGGACTAGGATACGAGCAGTACTTC. This encodes CASSVGQGLGYEQYF.

This clonotype was seen more than once but under ten times. The rearrangement links TRBV5-1 to TRBJ2-3, with 7 bases that match TRBD1. The V gene end was trimmed by 0 bases and the J gene end by 7 bases; junction bases not matched to a gene: 11. Germline CDR1 and CDR2: SGHRS and YFSETQ. This CDR3 comprises 16 residues. Here the CDR3 reads CASSLGLGQPANTQYF. CDR3 in DNA: TGCGCCAGCAGCTTGGGGTTGGGACAGCCGGCAAATACGCAGTATTTT.

This clonotype was counted a few times. This rearrangement joins TRBV5-1 to TRBJ2-7; no firm D call. V was clipped by 0 bases and J by 4 bases, with 11 bases between them. This CDR3 comprises 14 residues. Germline CDR1 SGHRS, CDR2 YFSETQ. Written as DNA, the CDR3 is TGCGCCAGCAGCTTGGGGACCCCCGGATACGAGCAGTACTTC. Amino acids: CASSLGTPGYEQYF.

This clonotype has just a few counts. The rearrangement uses TRBV2 and TRBJ2-4, with TRBD1 matching 7 bases. The DNA end favors TRBJ2-7, so the J call may be wrong. The CDR3 runs to 15 residues. Germline V gene lookup returns CDR1 SNHLY and CDR2 FYNNEI. The CDR3 loop reads CASSWWARGFYEQYF. The CDR3 nucleotides read TGTGCCAGCAGCTGGTGGGCCAGGGGGTTCTACGAGCAGTACTTC.

This clonotype was detected ten times or more. V usage is TRBV29-1 and J usage is TRBJ1-2, with D unresolved. Germline assignment: CDR1 SQVTM and CDR2 ANQGSEA. The CDR3 runs to 11 residues. The V gene lost 4 bases and the J gene lost 3 bases, with 6 bases spanning the gap. CDR3 loop: CSVARDYGYTF. The CDR3 nucleotides are TGCAGCGTTGCCCGGGACTATGGCTACACCTTC.